This note documents a single T cell receptor beta chain sequence. Its matching antigen is unknown. Sequencing of TCR beta covered CD8+ and CD4+ T cells obtained from blood. The multiple sclerosis control cohort comprised treatment-naive individuals presenting with stable or active relapsing-remitting disease. RNA, at about 0.45 to 1 ug, was reverse transcribed with random hexamers. Amplification of TCR beta CDR3 across 54 Vbeta and 13 Jbeta was performed with immunoSEQ multiplex PCR. TCRdb re-derived calls from the immunoSEQ multiplex PCR reads in MiXCR, one entry per CDR3 protein. The sample yields approximately 220,000 distinct CDR3 sequences, approximately 95% seen once. The CDR3 runs to 13 residues. Trimming took off 8 bases at V and 2 bases at J, with 13 bases between the two ends. CDR1 and CDR2 from the germline V gene are SQVTM and ANQGSEA. This specimen comes from a study of CD8 T cells in Susac syndrome. Broader study findings: The study's TCR sequencing and HLA analysis covered a relatively small number of individuals, and the study acknowledged this.

V is TRBV29-1 and J is TRBJ2-1; D is possibly TRBD1 (6 bases). This receptor was identified in a human donor with multiple sclerosis. The sequencing sample was made of CD4+ T cells from PBMCs. CDR3 in DNA: TGCAGCTTTGGGGACACCACCTACAATGAGCAGTTCTTC. Translating it yields CSFGDTTYNEQFF.